In its sample, the clone carrying this T cell receptor beta chain was seen once. Assay: immunoSEQ multiplex PCR; the TCRdb copy retains only in-frame clones and omits some. Found here are about 200,000 clones, more than 80% of them singletons; the top ten hold about 8.8%. This sample is part of a study of blood T cell repertoires in COVID-19. There are 13 residues in the CDR3. Germline loops: CDR1 MNHEY, CDR2 SVGAGI. The V and J ends lost 4 bases and 8 bases, in that order; junction bases with no gene match: 4. This receptor was obtained from a woman younger than 35 who had recovered from COVID-19. The rearrangement links TRBV6-5 to TRBJ1-3, with TRBD1 matching 8 bases. What was sequenced was PBMCs or T cells enriched from blood (not recorded which). The CDR3 sequence is CASSWDRMDTIYF. DNA of the CDR3: TGTGCCAGCAGTTGGGACAGGATGGACACCATATATTTT.